This T cell receptor beta chain was identified during a study of shared clonotypes between healthy human individuals. Study as a whole: Three plates were used per donor for CD4 naive, three for CD4 memory, two for CD8 naive and one for CD8 memory.

Only in-frame clones appear in the TCRdb table, and some are missing; sequencing was by immunoSEQ multiplex PCR. The sample holds 300,000 to 400,000 clones, 74% seen once. The V and J ends lost 1 base and 5 bases respectively, with 17 bases between them. This CDR3 has 17 amino acids. The germline CDR1 and CDR2 sequences are SEHNR and FQNEAQ (reference sequence). This clone was seen many times. The TCR originated in a man aged 25-45 years in good health. This chain connects TRBV7-9 to TRBJ2-2; D is perhaps TRBD2 (6 bases). The specimen sequenced was memory CD4+ T cells sorted from blood. Subset specified: CD45RA-negative fraction. Here the CDR3 DNA reads TGTGCCAGCAGCTTAGTGGCTGGCGCCGGAGGGACCGGGGAGCTGTTTTTT. Translation gives CASSLVAGAGGTGELFF.